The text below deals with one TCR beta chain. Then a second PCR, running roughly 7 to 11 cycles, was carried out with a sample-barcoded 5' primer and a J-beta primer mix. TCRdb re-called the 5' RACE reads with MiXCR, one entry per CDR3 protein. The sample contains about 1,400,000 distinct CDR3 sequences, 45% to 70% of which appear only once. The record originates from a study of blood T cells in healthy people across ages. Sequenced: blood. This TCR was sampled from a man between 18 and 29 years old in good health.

CDR3 in amino acids: CSVGGGGAGATDTQYF. CDR3 nucleotides: TGCAGCGTTGGTGGAGGCGGGGCGGGAGCCACAGATACGCAGTATTTT. The chain couples TRBV29-1 to TRBJ2-3, with 7 bases lining up with TRBD2. Germline assignment: CDR1 SQVTM and CDR2 ANQGSEA. The CDR3 runs to 16 residues. V was pared by 4 bases and J by 2 bases, with 12 bases of the junction left unmatched.